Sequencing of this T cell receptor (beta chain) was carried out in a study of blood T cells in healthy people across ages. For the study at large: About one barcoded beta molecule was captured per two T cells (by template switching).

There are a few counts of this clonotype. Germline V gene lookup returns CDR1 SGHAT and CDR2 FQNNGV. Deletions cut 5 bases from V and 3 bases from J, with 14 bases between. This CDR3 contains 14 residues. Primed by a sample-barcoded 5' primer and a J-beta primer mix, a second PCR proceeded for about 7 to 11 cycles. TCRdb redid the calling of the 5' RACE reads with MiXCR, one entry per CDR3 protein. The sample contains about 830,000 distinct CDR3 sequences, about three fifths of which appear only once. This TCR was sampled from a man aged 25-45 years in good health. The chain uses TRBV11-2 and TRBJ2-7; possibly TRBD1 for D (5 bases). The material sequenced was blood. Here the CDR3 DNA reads TGTGCCAGCAGCCAGGGAACGTTCAACTACGAGCAGTACTTC. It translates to CASSQGTFNYEQYF. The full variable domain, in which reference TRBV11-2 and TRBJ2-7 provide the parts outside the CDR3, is EAGVAQSPRYKIIEKRQSVAFWCNPISGHATLYWYQQILGQGPKLLIQFQNNGVVDDSQLPKDRFSAERLKGVDSTLKIQPAKLEDSAVYLCASSQGTFNYEQYFGPGTRLTVT.